This is a list of T cell receptor beta chains from one sample in a study of cytomegalovirus exposure and HLA in healthy donors. Some clones are missing from TCRdb's copy, which holds only in-frame ones; the method was immunoSEQ multiplex PCR. Of fewer than 200,000 clones in the sample, more than 80% were seen once. The sample was PBMCs. These receptor sequences come from a woman between 18 and 29 years old in good health and CMV-seronegative. Both conserved end residues are part of each CDR3. The D gene is left open where the match is weak. Size tells how often a clone was seen (once, few, many) or the class of an expanded clone, and some rows leave it out.

TRBD1	TRBV18	TRBJ1-1	-	CASSPGQGTEAFF	TGTGCCAGCTCACCCGGACAGGGCACTGAAGCTTTCTTT
TRBD1	TRBV28	TRBJ1-4	-	CASSTTGTGAEKLFF	TGTGCCAGCAGTACAACCGGGACAGGGGCTGAAAAACTGTTTTTT
TRBD1	TRBV5-1	TRBJ1-4	-	CASSWDSPTNEKLFF	TGCGCCAGCAGCTGGGACAGTCCAACTAATGAAAAACTGTTTTTT
-	TRBV5-4	TRBJ2-1	-	CASSLRAGSYNEQFF	TGTGCCAGCAGCTTGCGGGCGGGCTCCTACAATGAGCAGTTCTTC
-	TRBV5-1	TRBJ1-3	-	CASSLGQSSGNTIYF	TGCGCCAGCAGCTTGGGACAGAGCTCTGGAAACACCATATATTTT
TRBD1	TRBV5-6	TRBJ1-2	-	CASSWGLRGLNYGYTF	TGTGCCAGCAGCTGGGGGTTAAGGGGGCTTAACTATGGCTACACCTTC
TRBD2	TRBV4-3	TRBJ2-7	-	CASSQVAAGGEGYEQYF	TGCGCCAGCAGCCAAGTGGCTGCGGGGGGCGAAGGGTACGAGCAGTACTTC
-	TRBV4-3	TRBJ2-1	-	CASSQDSGPYNEQFF	TGCGCCAGCAGCCAAGACAGCGGCCCCTACAATGAGCAGTTCTTC
-	TRBV2	TRBJ2-3	-	CASQGPGSTDTQYF	TGTGCCAGCCAGGGGCCAGGCAGCACAGATACGCAGTATTTT
TRBD1	TRBV5-4	TRBJ2-5	-	CASSPDRPQETQYF	TGTGCCAGCAGTCCGGACAGGCCTCAAGAGACCCAGTACTTC
-	TRBV19	TRBJ1-1	-	CASTKGYRPETEAFF	TGTGCCAGTACTAAAGGCTACAGGCCGGAAACGGAAGCTTTCTTT
-	TRBV12-5	TRBJ1-2	-	CASVNGGYTF	TGTGCTAGTGTCAACGGTGGCTACACCTTC
TRBD1	TRBV11-2	TRBJ1-4	-	CASSSPPGQGAVNEKLFF	TGTGCCAGCAGCTCTCCGCCGGGACAGGGGGCGGTGAATGAAAAACTGTTTTTT
-	TRBV6-5	TRBJ2-7	-	CASSRALATSEQYF	TGTGCCAGCAGTCGTGCGCTAGCGACCTCCGAGCAGTACTTC
TRBD1	TRBV14	TRBJ2-7	-	CASSPGTGGLSTYEQYF	TGTGCCAGCAGCCCCGGGACAGGGGGCTTGTCTACCTACGAGCAGTACTTC
-	TRBV28	TRBJ1-5	-	CASSFLQVSNQPQHF	TGTGCCAGCAGTTTTTTACAGGTTAGCAATCAGCCCCAGCATTTT
-	TRBV4-1	TRBJ2-1	-	CASSQGPGVQFF	TGCGCCAGCAGCCAAGGCCCGGGAGTCCAGTTCTTC
-	TRBV28	TRBJ2-7	few	CASIKSLGGNEQYF	TGTGCCAGCATAAAGTCCCTAGGAGGGAACGAGCAGTACTTC
TRBD1	TRBV29-1	TRBJ1-3	-	CSVEDPDRGRNTIYF	TGCAGCGTTGAAGATCCCGACAGGGGCCGAAACACCATATATTTT
TRBD2	TRBV2	TRBJ2-7	-	CAGDGASGYEQYF	TGTGCCGGGGATGGGGCTAGCGGCTACGAGCAGTACTTC
-	TRBV5-4	TRBJ2-3	-	CASSSTGSFPTDTQYF	TGTGCCAGCAGCTCTACCGGGTCCTTCCCCACAGATACGCAGTATTTT
-	TRBV29-1	TRBJ1-2	-	CSVEDGGGVGYTF	TGCAGCGTTGAAGATGGAGGAGGGGTTGGCTACACCTTC
-	TRBV28	TRBJ1-1	-	CASSSLDKVLTNTEAFF	TGTGCCAGCAGTTCCCTCGACAAGGTACTTACGAACACTGAAGCTTTCTTT
-	TRBV18	TRBJ2-7	-	CASSPRNFDEQYF	TGTGCCAGCTCACCACGTAACTTCGACGAGCAGTACTTC
-	TRBV5-1	TRBJ2-5	-	CASSLGIRLQETQYF	TGCGCCAGCAGCTTGGGGATCAGGCTCCAAGAGACCCAGTACTTC
-	TRBV6-1	TRBJ2-3	-	CASTTGFGTDTQYF	TGTGCCAGCACCACAGGGTTCGGCACAGATACGCAGTATTTT
-	TRBV28	TRBJ2-1	-	CASTLGQGKNNEQFF	TGTGCCAGCACCTTGGGGCAGGGAAAAAACAATGAGCAGTTCTTC
TRBD1	TRBV29-1	TRBJ2-1	-	CSVRRGTGPYQSYNEQFF	TGCAGCGTTAGGAGGGGGACAGGGCCCTACCAGTCCTACAATGAGCAGTTCTTC
-	TRBV9	TRBJ2-6	-	CASSVGQSSGANVLTF	TGTGCCAGCAGCGTGGGGCAGAGCTCTGGGGCCAACGTCCTGACTTTC
-	TRBV5-6	TRBJ1-3	once	CASSLRTTGKAGNTIYF	TGTGCCAGCAGCTTGCGGACCACAGGAAAGGCTGGAAACACCATATATTTT
TRBD1	TRBV18	TRBJ2-7	-	CASSLQGAPSYEQYF	TGTGCCAGCTCACTCCAGGGGGCTCCTTCCTACGAGCAGTACTTC
TRBD1	TRBV30	TRBJ2-6	-	CAWRPSGGGGANVLTF	TGTGCCTGGAGGCCCTCAGGGGGCGGTGGGGCCAACGTCCTGACTTTC
-	TRBV28	TRBJ2-6	-	CASSPPGGARSANVLTF	TGTGCCAGCAGTCCCCCCGGGGGAGCTAGATCAGCCAACGTCCTGACTTTC
-	TRBV18	TRBJ2-5	-	CASSPRTVHQETQYF	TGTGCCAGCTCACCCCGGACAGTTCACCAAGAGACCCAGTACTTC
-	TRBV5-1	TRBJ1-1	-	CASSTGGSRNTEAFF	TGCGCCAGCAGTACCGGGGGATCCAGAAACACTGAAGCTTTCTTT
TRBD1	TRBV28	TRBJ2-7	-	CASISSQLGQASYEQYF	TGTGCCAGCATCTCCTCCCAGCTGGGACAGGCTTCCTACGAGCAGTACTTC
-	TRBV4-3	TRBJ2-3	once	CASSQEVRDTQYF	TGCGCCAGCAGCCAAGAAGTCAGAGATACGCAGTATTTT
-	TRBV4-3	TRBJ1-5	-	CASSQLLSYRQPQHF	TGCGCCAGCAGCCAATTACTATCCTATCGTCAGCCCCAGCATTTT
TRBD2	TRBV9	TRBJ2-7	few	CASSVGSAGGGYEQYF	TGTGCCAGCAGCGTAGGTTCGGCGGGAGGGGGCTACGAGCAGTACTTC
TRBD1	TRBV5-1	TRBJ1-5	once	CASRVGTGDQPQHF	TGCGCCAGCAGGGTTGGGACAGGTGATCAGCCCCAGCATTTT
-	TRBV28	TRBJ1-5	-	CASNGSNQPQHF	TGTGCCAGCAACGGGAGCAATCAGCCCCAGCATTTT
TRBD2	TRBV30	TRBJ2-1	few	CAWSVLAGVGNEQFF	TGTGCCTGGAGTGTACTGGCGGGAGTGGGCAATGAGCAGTTCTTC
-	TRBV6-4	TRBJ1-1	-	CASSETSESEAFF	TGTGCCAGCAGTGAGACATCAGAGTCTGAAGCTTTCTTT
TRBD2	TRBV2	TRBJ2-7	-	CATKSGRLAESYEQYF	TGTGCCACCAAAAGCGGCAGACTAGCGGAGAGCTACGAGCAGTACTTC
-	TRBV15	TRBJ1-3	few	CATSRRSPGVGGNTIYF	TGTGCCACCAGCCGAAGAAGCCCGGGGGTGGGTGGAAACACCATATATTTT
-	TRBV20-1	TRBJ2-7	-	CSARQVNEQYF	TGCAGTGCGCGACAGGTAAACGAGCAGTACTTC
-	TRBV7-9	TRBJ1-4	-	CASSLDLGEKLFF	TGTGCCAGCAGCTTAGATCTCGGTGAAAAACTGTTTTTT
-	TRBV10-3	TRBJ2-1	-	CAISEAWEQGNEQFF	TGTGCCATCAGTGAAGCGTGGGAGCAAGGCAATGAGCAGTTCTTC
-	TRBV2	TRBJ2-3	few	CASSVQGGDADTQYF	TGTGCCAGCAGTGTACAGGGCGGTGACGCAGATACGCAGTATTTT